This entry describes one TCR beta chain. Its antigen is still unknown. These data belong to a study of cytomegalovirus exposure and HLA in healthy donors. Study background: Earlier sequencing of some 180 million T cells yielded around 100 million unique TCR beta sequences. Notes on the study in general: Based on reports, TCR beta sequences accurately predicted HLA-A and HLA-B alleles for most subjects. In a later analysis, CMV-associated beta chains were mostly HLA-associated, it appeared. In vitro assays verified that a few CMV-associated chains recognized CMV antigens specifically.

V gave up 8 bases and J gave up 5 bases; unmatched junction bases: 8. The CDR3 spans 14 residues. CDR1 and CDR2 from the germline V gene are MNHNY and SVGAGI (reference sequence). The primer mix had 60 Vbeta and 13 Jbeta primers. TCRdb keeps only in-frame clones here, not all; method: immunoSEQ multiplex PCR. The sample carries about 170,000 clones, 82% recorded once. V and J are TRBV6-6 and TRBJ1-4; 7 nucleotides agree with TRBD1. The source is a girl aged 2 to 10 in good health and CMV-seropositive. The sequencing sample was made of PBMCs. CDR3 nucleotides: TGTGCCAGCCGCAGGGGGTTGGAAAATGAAAAACTGTTTTTT. Translating it yields CASRRGLENEKLFF.